Presented here are 23 T cell receptor beta chains from one specimen sequenced in a study of blood T cells in healthy people across ages. A second PCR, run for roughly 6 to 11 cycles, used a sample-barcoded 5' primer plus a J-beta primer mix. MiXCR, applied by TCRdb to the 5' RACE reads, yields one record per CDR3 protein. This table holds some 700,000 distinct CDR3 sequences, about 40% found once. The material sequenced was blood. The receptors were sampled from a woman in her sixties in good health.

As regards this clonotype: Being one base from a much bigger clone, this may be a read error. The gene calls are TRBV29-1 and TRBJ2-1; D call uncertain. Germline V gene data show CDR1 as SQVTM and CDR2 as ANQGSEA. This CDR3 is 13 amino acids long. The CDR3 DNA sequence: TGCAGTTGGCTTGGCAGCTCCTACAATGAGCAGTTCTTC. This gives the protein CSWLGSSYNEQFF.

This clonotype was recorded many times. The chain is built from TRBV4-2 and TRBJ2-7; D is possibly TRBD1 or TRBD2 (5 bases each). Looked up from germline, CDR1 is LGHNA and CDR2 is YNFKEQ. This CDR3 spans 15 amino acids. Trimming stripped 0 bases from V and 11 bases from J, with 20 bases between. CDR3 coding DNA: TGTGCCAGCAGCCAAGATCAACAGGTTCGGGGTTCGGAGTACTTC. This codes for CASSQDQQVRGSEYF.

V gene TRBV21-1 combines with J gene TRBJ2-2. TRBV21-1 is a documented pseudogene. This CDR3 is 16 amino acids long. CDR3: CASSFRHHLFNGELFF. The CDR3 DNA sequence: TGTGCCAGCAGCTTCCGACACCATCTATTTAACGGGGAGCTGTTTTTT.

The chain carries TRBV14 and TRBJ2-7, with TRBD2 matching 12 bases. Germline V gives CDR1 SGHDN, CDR2 FVKESK. This CDR3 has 20 residues. With V trimmed by 1 base and J by 1 base, 14 bases remained unmatched. The CDR3, as DNA: TGTGCCAGCAGCCAAGGATCTGCTAGCGGGAGGGGGCCGGTTTCCTACGAGCAGTACTTC. Translated, it gives CASSQGSASGRGPVSYEQYF.

The chain employs TRBV20-1 and TRBJ1-2, with a tentative D call TRBD1 (5 bases). The CDR3 covers 15 residues. In germline, CDR1 is DFQATT, CDR2 SNEGSKA (reference sequence). V lost 0 bases, J lost 2 bases, and 13 bases lay in between. The CDR3 sequence: CSARDAGRGNYGYTF. Written as DNA, the CDR3 is TGCAGTGCTAGAGATGCTGGACGGGGGAACTATGGCTACACCTTC.

The chain employs TRBV7-2 and TRBJ1-6; no firm D call. Germline V gene sequence: CDR1 SGHTA, CDR2 FQGNSA. The V gene lost 4 bases and the J gene lost 13 bases, with 11 bases spanning the gap. The CDR3 totals 12 residues. The CDR3 reads CASSSDLPPLHF. The CDR3 region has the DNA TGTGCCAGCAGCTCGGACCTGCCGCCCCTCCACTTT. Combining the CDR3 with reference TRBV7-2 and TRBJ1-6 gives the whole variable domain GAGVSQSPSNKVTEKGKDVELRCDPISGHTALYWYRQSLGQGLEFLIYFQGNSAPDKSGLPSDRFSAERTGGSVSTLTIQRTQQEDSAVYLCASSSDLPPLHFGNGTRLTVT.

The V and J genes are TRBV30 and TRBJ1-5, with a tentative D call TRBD1 (6 bases). V was shortened by 3 bases and J by 7 bases, with 16 bases between the two germline ends. The CDR3 totals 14 residues. Germline CDR1 reads GTSNPN; CDR2 reads SVGIG (reference sequence). Written as DNA, the CDR3 is TGTGCCTGGAGCACAGGGTTGGCTTGGCAGCCCCAGCATTTT. This sequence encodes CAWSTGLAWQPQHF.

This clonotype has only a few counts. The chain couples TRBV6-5 to TRBJ2-7; 8 bases fit TRBD1. The V gene's germline CDR1 is MNHEY and CDR2 SVGAGI. Losses at the gene ends were 0 bases for V and 5 bases for J; bases not matched to a gene: 9. The CDR3 has 16 amino acids. CDR3 in amino acids: CASSYSRQGARDEQYF. CDR3 nucleotides: TGTGCCAGCAGTTACTCGCGGCAGGGGGCAAGGGACGAGCAGTACTTC.

The chain links TRBV20-1 to TRBJ2-2; 9 bases align to TRBD1. Germline V gives CDR1 DFQATT, CDR2 SNEGSKA (reference sequence). Germline trimming cut 5 bases from V and 5 bases from J; bases unmatched to any gene: 9. The CDR3 contains 15 residues. CDR3 sequence reads: CSALNTGGGTGELFF. The DNA of the CDR3 is TGCAGTGCTTTGAATACAGGGGGCGGGACCGGGGAGCTGTTTTTT.

The rearrangement joins TRBV6-2 or TRBV6-3 to TRBJ2-7; weak D call: TRBD1 (6 bases). The CDR3 is 15 amino acids. V was trimmed by 6 bases and J by 0 bases, leaving 15 bases between them. Per the germline V gene, CDR1 is MNHEY and CDR2 is SVGEGT. CDR3 sequence reads: CASSRLGQSSYEQYF. In DNA form, the CDR3 reads TGTGCCAGCAGCCGACTGGGACAAAGCTCCTACGAGCAGTACTTC.

This chain uses TRBV6-2 or TRBV6-3 with TRBJ1-1, with TRBD1 matching over 9 bases. There are 14 residues in the CDR3. V was clipped by 2 bases and J by 10 bases; unmatched bases: 8. Germline-derived CDR1 and CDR2 are MNHEY and SVGEGT. The chain's CDR3 is CASSYATGGEVAFF. The CDR3 DNA follows: TGTGCCAGCAGTTACGCTACAGGGGGCGAGGTAGCTTTCTTT.

The rearrangement joins TRBV7-9 to TRBJ2-7; weak D call: TRBD2 (6 bases). TRBJ2-5 matches the DNA end more closely, so the J call is doubtful. CDR1 is SEHNR and CDR2 is FQNEAQ in the germline V gene (reference sequence). CDR3 size: 17 residues. The CDR3 bases are TGTGCCAGCAGCATCGGGGATGGGGGGATCGGGGGAGAGACCCAGTACTTC. Protein sequence: CASSIGDGGIGGETQYF.

The chain uses TRBV6-2 or TRBV6-3 and TRBJ1-4; possibly TRBD1 for D (6 bases). The CDR3 is 15 residues long. V was pared by 4 bases and J by 8 bases, with 17 bases between. The germline gives CDR1 MNHEY, CDR2 SVGEGT. CDR3 residues: CASSSATGIGEKLFF. The CDR3 region has the DNA TGTGCCAGCAGTTCCGCGACAGGAATTGGCGAAAAACTGTTTTTT.

This chain connects TRBV7-2 to TRBJ2-3, with D perhaps TRBD1 (5 bases). CDR3 length equals 14 residues. The V end lost 5 bases, the J end lost 2 bases, and 11 bases lay between the germline ends. Germline assignment: CDR1 SGHTA and CDR2 FQGNSA. The CDR3 loop is CASSAYRTTDTQYF. The CDR3 DNA is TGTGCCAGCAGCGCCTACAGGACCACAGATACGCAGTATTTT.

This chain links TRBV6-6 with TRBJ1-2, with 9 bases that match TRBD1. V gave up 5 bases and J gave up 2 bases; unmatched junction bases: 6. Germline assignment: CDR1 MNHNY and CDR2 SVGAGI (reference sequence). This CDR3 region has 15 residues. The chain's CDR3 is CASSDGQGTNYGYTF. The CDR3 DNA is TGTGCCAGCAGTGACGGACAGGGGACAAACTATGGCTACACCTTC.

The chain links TRBV20-1 to TRBJ1-1; weak D call: TRBD1 (5 bases). With 6 bases removed from V and 4 bases from J, the gap between germline ends came to 27 bases. The length of the CDR3 is 17 residues. Germline values: CDR1 DFQATT, CDR2 SNEGSKA (reference sequence). In nucleotides, the CDR3 is TGCAGTGCCCAAGACCCCGGGGCACGGGGGATTGGCACTGAAGCTTTCTTT. Translation: CSAQDPGARGIGTEAFF.

This clonotype occurred a few times. The chain employs TRBV9 and TRBJ2-1; 10 nucleotides match TRBD2. The CDR3 totals 15 residues. Germline trimming cut 0 bases from V and 7 bases from J; bases unmatched to any gene: 4. CDR1 is SGDLS, CDR2 YYNGEE, per germline. CDR3 coding DNA: TGTGCCAGCAGCGTAGACAGCGGGGGGGTTAATGAGCAGTTCTTC. Protein product: CASSVDSGGVNEQFF.

This clonotype was found many times. A read error may produce the germline difference seen at one junction end. This rearrangement joins TRBV12-3 or TRBV12-4 to TRBJ2-1, with 10 bases lining up with TRBD2. The CDR3 loop spans 15 amino acids. For the CDR3, the DNA is TGCGCCAGCAGCCCTAGCGGGGGAGCTTACAATGAGCAGTTCTTC. Translating gives CASSPSGGAYNEQFF.

The rearrangement joins TRBV20-1 to TRBJ2-5, with 11 bases matching TRBD2. From germline, CDR1 is DFQATT and CDR2 SNEGSKA (reference sequence). The CDR3 is 15 amino acids. The junction had 17 bases not matched to a gene; V was cut back by 6 bases and J by 11 bases. In DNA, the CDR3 is TGCAGTGCGCCGAGGAGACTAGCGGGGTACAATGAGCAGTACTTC. Amino acids: CSAPRRLAGYNEQYF.

This chain uses TRBV20-1 with TRBJ2-3; 12 bases fit TRBD2. CDR1 is DFQATT, CDR2 SNEGSKA, per germline (reference sequence). J lost 2 bases, V lost 6 bases, and 12 bases had no gene match. This CDR3 region has 17 residues. The CDR3 region has the DNA TGCAGTGCCCGAGGGACTAGCGGGCCTGTTGACACAGATACGCAGTATTTT. This encodes CSARGTSGPVDTDTQYF.

V is TRBV6-2 or TRBV6-3 and J is TRBJ2-5; TRBD2 matches 12 bases. The CDR3 has 16 residues. After removal of 0 bases from V and 11 bases from J, the junction contained 10 bases not matched to a gene. From germline, CDR1 is MNHEY and CDR2 SVGEGT. The CDR3 sequence: CASSYSLAGGPMEQYF. The DNA of the CDR3 is TGTGCCAGCAGTTACTCCCTAGCGGGAGGGCCGATGGAGCAGTACTTC.

In its sample, this clonotype was seen a few times. The genes are TRBV10-3 and TRBJ2-3, with 8 nucleotides matching TRBD2. The ends lost 0 bases at V and 2 bases at J; junction bases unmatched: 4. The CDR3 has 16 amino acids. Germline CDR1 reads ENHRY; CDR2 reads SYGVKD. The CDR3 sequence is CAISESFGGDTDTQYF. DNA of the CDR3: TGTGCCATCAGTGAGTCGTTCGGGGGGGACACAGATACGCAGTATTTT.

This clonotype was seen a few times. With a much larger clone just one base away, this may be a read error. The CDR3 region is CASRGTSINIQYF. The DNA for the CDR3 is TGTGCCAGCAGGGGGACATCTATCAACATTCAGTACTTC. This chain links TRBV6-2 or TRBV6-3 with TRBJ2-4; tentative D call: TRBD1 (6 bases). Trimming left V 6 bases short and J 7 bases short, with 13 bases between. This CDR3 contains 13 residues. Germline-derived CDR1 and CDR2 are MNHEY and SVGEGT.